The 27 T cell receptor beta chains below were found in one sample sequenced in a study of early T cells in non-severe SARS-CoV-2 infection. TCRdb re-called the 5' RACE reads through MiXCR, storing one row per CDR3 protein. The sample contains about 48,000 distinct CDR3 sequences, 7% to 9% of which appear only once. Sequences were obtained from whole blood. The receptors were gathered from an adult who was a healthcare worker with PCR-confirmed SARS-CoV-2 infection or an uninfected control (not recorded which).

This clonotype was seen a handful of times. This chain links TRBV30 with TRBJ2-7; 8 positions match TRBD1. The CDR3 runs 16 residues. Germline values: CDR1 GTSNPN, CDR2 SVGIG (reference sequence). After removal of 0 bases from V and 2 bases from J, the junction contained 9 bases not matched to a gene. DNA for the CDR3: TGTGCCTGGAGTGTACGTAGGCAGGGGGCCGCCTACGAGCAGTACTTC. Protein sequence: CAWSVRRQGAAYEQYF.

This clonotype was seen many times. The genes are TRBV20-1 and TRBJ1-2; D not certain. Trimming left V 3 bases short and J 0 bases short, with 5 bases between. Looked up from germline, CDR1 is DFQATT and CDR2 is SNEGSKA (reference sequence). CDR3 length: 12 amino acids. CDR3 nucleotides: TGCAGTGCTAGCATCGCTAACTATGGCTACACCTTC. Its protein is CSASIANYGYTF.

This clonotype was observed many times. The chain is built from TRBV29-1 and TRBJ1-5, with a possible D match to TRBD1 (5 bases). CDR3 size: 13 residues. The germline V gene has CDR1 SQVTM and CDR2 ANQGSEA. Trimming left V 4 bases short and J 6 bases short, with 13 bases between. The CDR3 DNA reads TGCAGCGTTGGGTGGGACGAGACTCAGCCCCAGCATTTT. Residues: CSVGWDETQPQHF.

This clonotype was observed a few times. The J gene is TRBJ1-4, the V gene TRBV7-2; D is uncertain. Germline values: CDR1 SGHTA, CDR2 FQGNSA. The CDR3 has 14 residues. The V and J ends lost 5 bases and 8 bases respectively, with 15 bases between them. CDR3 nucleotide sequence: TGTGCCAGCAGCCCTGACGGACGAGGGGAAAAACTGTTTTTT. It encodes CASSPDGRGEKLFF. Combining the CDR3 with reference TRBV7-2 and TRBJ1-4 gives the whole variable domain GAGVSQSPSNKVTEKGKDVELRCDPISGHTALYWYRQSLGQGLEFLIYFQGNSAPDKSGLPSDRFSAERTGGSVSTLTIQRTQQEDSAVYLCASSPDGRGEKLFFGSGTQLSVL.

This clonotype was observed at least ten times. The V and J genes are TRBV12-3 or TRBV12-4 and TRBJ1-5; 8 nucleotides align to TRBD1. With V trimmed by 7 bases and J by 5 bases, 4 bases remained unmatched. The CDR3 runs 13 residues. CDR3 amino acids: CASNDRGDQPQHF. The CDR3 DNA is TGTGCCAGCAACGACAGGGGTGATCAGCCCCAGCATTTT.

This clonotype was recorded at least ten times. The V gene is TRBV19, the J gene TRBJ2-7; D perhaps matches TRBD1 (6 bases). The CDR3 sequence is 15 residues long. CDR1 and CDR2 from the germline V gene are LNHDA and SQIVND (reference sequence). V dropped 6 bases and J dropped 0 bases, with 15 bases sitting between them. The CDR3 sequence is CASSLNRDNSYEQYF. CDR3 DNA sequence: TGTGCCAGTAGCCTGAACCGGGACAACTCCTACGAGCAGTACTTC.

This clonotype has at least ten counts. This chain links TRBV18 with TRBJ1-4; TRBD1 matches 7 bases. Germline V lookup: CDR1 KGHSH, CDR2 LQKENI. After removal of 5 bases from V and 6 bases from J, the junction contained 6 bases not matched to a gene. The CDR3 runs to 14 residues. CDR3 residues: CASSEQGIDEKLFF. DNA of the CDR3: TGTGCCAGCTCAGAACAGGGGATCGATGAAAAACTGTTTTTT.

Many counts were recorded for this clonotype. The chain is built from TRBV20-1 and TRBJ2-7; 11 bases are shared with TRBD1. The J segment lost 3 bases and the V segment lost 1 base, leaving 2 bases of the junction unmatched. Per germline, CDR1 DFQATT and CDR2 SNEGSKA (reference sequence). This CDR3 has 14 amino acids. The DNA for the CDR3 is TGCAGTGCTAGAGGGGACAGGGGGATCTACGAGCAGTACTTC. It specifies CSARGDRGIYEQYF.

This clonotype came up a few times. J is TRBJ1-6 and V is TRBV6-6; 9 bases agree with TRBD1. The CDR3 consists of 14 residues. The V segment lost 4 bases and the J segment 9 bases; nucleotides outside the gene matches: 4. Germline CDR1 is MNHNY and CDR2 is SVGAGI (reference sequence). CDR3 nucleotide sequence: TGTGCCAGCAGTTTCGAGGGACAGGGTTCACCCCTCCACTTT. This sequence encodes CASSFEGQGSPLHF.

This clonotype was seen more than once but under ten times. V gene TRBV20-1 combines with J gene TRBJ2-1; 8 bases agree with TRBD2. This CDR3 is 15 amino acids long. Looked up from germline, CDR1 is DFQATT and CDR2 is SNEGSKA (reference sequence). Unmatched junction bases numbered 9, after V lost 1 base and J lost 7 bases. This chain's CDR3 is CSARVGGLAGNEQFF. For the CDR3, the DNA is TGCAGTGCTAGAGTGGGAGGACTAGCTGGAAATGAGCAGTTCTTC.

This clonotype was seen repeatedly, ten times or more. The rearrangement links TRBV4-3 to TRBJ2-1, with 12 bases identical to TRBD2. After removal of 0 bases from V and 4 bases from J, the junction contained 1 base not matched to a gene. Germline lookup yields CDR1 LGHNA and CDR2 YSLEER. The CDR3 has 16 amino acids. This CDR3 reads CASSQDTSGGYNEQFF. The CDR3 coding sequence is TGCGCCAGCAGCCAAGATACTAGCGGGGGGTACAATGAGCAGTTCTTC.

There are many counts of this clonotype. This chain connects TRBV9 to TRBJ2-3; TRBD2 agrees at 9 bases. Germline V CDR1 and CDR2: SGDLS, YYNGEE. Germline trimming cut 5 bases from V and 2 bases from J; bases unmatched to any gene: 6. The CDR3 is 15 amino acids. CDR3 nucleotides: TGTGCCAGCAGTTACAGCGGGGGGCCCACAGATACGCAGTATTTT. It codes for CASSYSGGPTDTQYF.

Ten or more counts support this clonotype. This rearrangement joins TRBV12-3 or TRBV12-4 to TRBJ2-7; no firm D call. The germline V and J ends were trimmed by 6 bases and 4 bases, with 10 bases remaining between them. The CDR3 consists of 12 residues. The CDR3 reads CASSLTLYEQYF. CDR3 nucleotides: TGTGCCAGCAGCCTGACACTATACGAGCAGTACTTC.

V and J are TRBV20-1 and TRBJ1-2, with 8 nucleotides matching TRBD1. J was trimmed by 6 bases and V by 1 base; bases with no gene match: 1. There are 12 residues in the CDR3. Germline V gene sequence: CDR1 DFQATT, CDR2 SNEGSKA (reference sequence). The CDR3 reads CSARGTGNGYTF. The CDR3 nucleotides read TGCAGTGCTAGAGGGACAGGGAATGGCTACACCTTC.

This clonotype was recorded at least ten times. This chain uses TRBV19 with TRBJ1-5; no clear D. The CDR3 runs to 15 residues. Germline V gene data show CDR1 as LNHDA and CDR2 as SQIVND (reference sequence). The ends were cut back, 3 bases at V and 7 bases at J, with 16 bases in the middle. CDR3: CASSIPRVARQPQHF. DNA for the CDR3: TGTGCCAGTAGTATCCCTCGGGTCGCGAGACAGCCCCAGCATTTT.

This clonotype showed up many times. The CDR3 here is CSVEPGQGPQFF. In DNA, the CDR3 is TGCAGCGTTGAACCGGGACAGGGTCCGCAGTTCTTC. The chain is built from TRBV29-1 and TRBJ2-1; 9 bases agree with TRBD1. CDR1 and CDR2 from the germline V gene are SQVTM and ANQGSEA. The CDR3 is 12 amino acids. Trimming removed 2 bases from V and 12 bases from J; junction bases left unmatched: 5.

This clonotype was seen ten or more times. DNA for the CDR3: TGTGCCAGCAGACCATCGAGCTCTGGAAACACCATATATTTT. It translates to CASRPSSSGNTIYF. The chain links TRBV12-3 or TRBV12-4 to TRBJ1-3; D is uncertain. The CDR3 loop spans 14 amino acids. Trimming removed 6 bases at V and 0 bases at J, with 9 bases between.

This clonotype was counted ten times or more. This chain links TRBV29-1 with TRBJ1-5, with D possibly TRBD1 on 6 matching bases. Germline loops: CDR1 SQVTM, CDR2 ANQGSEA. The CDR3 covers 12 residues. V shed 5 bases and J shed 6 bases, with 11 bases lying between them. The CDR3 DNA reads TGCAGCGTTAGGGGGGCGGGTCAGCCCCAGCATTTT. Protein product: CSVRGAGQPQHF.

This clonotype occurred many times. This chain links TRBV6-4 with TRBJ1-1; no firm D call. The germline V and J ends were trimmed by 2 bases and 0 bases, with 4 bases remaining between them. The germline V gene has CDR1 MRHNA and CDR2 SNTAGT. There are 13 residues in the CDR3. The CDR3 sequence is CASSDRVNTEAFF. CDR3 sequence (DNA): TGTGCCAGCAGTGACAGGGTGAACACTGAAGCTTTCTTT.

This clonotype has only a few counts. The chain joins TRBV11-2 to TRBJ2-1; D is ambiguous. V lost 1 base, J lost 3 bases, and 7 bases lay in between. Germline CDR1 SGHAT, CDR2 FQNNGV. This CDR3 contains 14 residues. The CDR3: CASSLVSYYNEQFF. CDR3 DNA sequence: TGTGCCAGCAGCTTAGTGAGTTACTACAATGAGCAGTTCTTC.

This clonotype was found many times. The CDR3 DNA reads TGTGCCAGTAGTATCGGGACAGGGGGGAATCAGCCCCAGCATTTT. The encoded protein is CASSIGTGGNQPQHF. The chain carries TRBV19 and TRBJ1-5, with 11 bases identical to TRBD1. CDR1 is LNHDA and CDR2 is SQIVND in the germline V gene (reference sequence). The V and J ends lost 3 bases and 4 bases, in that order; junction bases with no gene match: 2. The CDR3 has 15 residues.

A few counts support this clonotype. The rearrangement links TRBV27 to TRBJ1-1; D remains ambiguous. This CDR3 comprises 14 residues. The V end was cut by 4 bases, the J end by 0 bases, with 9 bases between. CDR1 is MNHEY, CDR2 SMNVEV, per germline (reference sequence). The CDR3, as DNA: TGTGCCAGCAGTTACCGGCCCATGAACACTGAAGCTTTCTTT. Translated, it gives CASSYRPMNTEAFF.

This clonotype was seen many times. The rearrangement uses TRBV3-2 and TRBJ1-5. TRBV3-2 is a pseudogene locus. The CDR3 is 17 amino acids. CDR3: CASSQRYGEVSNQPQHF. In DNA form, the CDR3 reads TGTGCCAGCAGCCAAAGGTACGGGGAGGTTAGCAATCAGCCCCAGCATTTT.

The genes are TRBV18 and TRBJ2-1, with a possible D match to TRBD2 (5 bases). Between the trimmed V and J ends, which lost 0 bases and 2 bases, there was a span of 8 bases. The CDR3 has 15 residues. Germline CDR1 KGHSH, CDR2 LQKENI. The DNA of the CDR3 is TGTGCCAGCTCACCACCTGACGGGGCCTACAATGAGCAGTTCTTC. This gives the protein CASSPPDGAYNEQFF.

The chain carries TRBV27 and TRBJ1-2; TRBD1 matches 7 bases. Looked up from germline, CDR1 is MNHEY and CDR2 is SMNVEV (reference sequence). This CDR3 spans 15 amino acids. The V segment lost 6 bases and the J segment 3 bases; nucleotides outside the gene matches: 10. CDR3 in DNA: TGTGCCAGCAGACAATCCCGACAGGGTGACTATGGCTACACCTTC. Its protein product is CASRQSRQGDYGYTF.

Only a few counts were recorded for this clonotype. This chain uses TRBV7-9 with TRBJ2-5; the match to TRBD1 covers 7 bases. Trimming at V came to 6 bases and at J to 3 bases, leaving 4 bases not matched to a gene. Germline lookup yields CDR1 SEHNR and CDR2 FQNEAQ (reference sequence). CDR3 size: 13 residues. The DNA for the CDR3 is TGTGCCAGCAGTTCCAGGGGGAAAGAGACCCAGTACTTC. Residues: CASSSRGKETQYF.

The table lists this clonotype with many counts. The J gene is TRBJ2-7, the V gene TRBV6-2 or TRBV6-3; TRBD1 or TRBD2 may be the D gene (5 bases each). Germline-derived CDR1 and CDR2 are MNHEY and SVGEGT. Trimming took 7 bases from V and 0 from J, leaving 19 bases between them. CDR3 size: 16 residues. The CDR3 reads CASIDLVGTASYEQYF. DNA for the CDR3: TGTGCCAGCATTGACCTCGTGGGGACCGCCTCCTACGAGCAGTACTTC.